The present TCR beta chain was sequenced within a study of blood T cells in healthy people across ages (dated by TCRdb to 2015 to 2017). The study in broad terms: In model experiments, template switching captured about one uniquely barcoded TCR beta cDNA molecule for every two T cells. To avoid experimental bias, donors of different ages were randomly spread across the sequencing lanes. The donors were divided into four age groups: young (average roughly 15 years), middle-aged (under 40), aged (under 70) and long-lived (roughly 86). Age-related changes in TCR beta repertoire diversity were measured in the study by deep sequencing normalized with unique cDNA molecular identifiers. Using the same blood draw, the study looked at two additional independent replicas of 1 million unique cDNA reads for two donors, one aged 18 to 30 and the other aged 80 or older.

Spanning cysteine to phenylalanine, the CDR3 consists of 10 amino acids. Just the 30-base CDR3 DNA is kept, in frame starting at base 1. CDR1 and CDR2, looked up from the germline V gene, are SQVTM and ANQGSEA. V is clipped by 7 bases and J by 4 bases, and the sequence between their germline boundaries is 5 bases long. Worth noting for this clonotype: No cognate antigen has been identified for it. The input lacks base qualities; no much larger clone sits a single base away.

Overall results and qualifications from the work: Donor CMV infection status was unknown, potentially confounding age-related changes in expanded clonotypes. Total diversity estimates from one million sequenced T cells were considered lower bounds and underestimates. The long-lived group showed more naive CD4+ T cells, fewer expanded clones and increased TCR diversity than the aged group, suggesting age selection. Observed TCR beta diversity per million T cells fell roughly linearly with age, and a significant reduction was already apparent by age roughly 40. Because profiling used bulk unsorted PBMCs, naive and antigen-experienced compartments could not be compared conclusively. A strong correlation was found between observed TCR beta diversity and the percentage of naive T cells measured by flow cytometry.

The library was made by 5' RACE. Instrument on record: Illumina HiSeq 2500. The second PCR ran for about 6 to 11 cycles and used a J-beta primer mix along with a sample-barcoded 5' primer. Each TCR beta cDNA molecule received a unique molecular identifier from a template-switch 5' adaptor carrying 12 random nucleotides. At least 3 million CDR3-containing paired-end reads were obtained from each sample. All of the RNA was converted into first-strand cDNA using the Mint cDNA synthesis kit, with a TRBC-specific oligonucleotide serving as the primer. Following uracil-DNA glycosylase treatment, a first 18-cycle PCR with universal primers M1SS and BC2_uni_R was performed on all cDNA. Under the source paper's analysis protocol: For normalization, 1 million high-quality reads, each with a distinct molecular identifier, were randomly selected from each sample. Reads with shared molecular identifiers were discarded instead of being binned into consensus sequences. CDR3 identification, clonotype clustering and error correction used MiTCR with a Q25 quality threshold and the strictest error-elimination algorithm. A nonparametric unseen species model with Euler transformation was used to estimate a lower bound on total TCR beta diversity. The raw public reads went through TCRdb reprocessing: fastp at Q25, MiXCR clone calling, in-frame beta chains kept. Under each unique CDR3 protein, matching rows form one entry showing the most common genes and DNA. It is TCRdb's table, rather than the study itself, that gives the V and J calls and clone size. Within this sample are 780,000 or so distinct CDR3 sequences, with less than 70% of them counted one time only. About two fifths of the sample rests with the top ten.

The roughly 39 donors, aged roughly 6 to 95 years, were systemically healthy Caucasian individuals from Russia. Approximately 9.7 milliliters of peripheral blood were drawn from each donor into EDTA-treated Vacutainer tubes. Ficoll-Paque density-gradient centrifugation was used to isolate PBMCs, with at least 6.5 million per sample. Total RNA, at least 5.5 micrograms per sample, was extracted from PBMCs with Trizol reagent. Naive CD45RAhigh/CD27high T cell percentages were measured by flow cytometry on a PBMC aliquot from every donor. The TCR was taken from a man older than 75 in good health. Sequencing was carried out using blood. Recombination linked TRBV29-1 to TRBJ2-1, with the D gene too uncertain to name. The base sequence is TGCAGCGCCGTATACAATGAGCAGTTCTTC. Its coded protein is CSAVYNEQFF.